This T cell receptor beta chain comes out of a study of blood T cells in healthy people across ages. The study's findings and limits: Roughly linearly, TCR beta diversity per million T cells fell as age increased.

For the second PCR, which ran for roughly 6 to 11 cycles, a sample-barcoded 5' primer and a J-beta primer mix were used. Each cDNA molecule was tagged by a template-switch adaptor that had 12 random nucleotides. Sequencing of every sample gave 3 million or more CDR3-containing paired-end reads. TCRdb passed the 5' RACE reads through MiXCR, listing each CDR3 protein once. This table has some 1.4 million distinct CDR3 sequences, roughly 40% appearing once. Of note for this clonotype: Its antigen is not identified.

The J segment lost 2 bases and the V segment lost 9 bases, leaving 4 bases of the junction unmatched. The CDR3 consists of 14 residues. CDR1 is MNHEY, CDR2 SMNVEV, per germline (reference sequence). The sequence came from a woman between 18 and 30 years old in good health. What was sequenced was blood. The V and J genes are TRBV27 and TRBJ2-3; 11 nucleotides line up with TRBD2. CDR3 bases: TGTGCCAGTAAGGGACTAGCGGTCACAGATACGCAGTATTTT. Protein sequence: CASKGLAVTDTQYF.